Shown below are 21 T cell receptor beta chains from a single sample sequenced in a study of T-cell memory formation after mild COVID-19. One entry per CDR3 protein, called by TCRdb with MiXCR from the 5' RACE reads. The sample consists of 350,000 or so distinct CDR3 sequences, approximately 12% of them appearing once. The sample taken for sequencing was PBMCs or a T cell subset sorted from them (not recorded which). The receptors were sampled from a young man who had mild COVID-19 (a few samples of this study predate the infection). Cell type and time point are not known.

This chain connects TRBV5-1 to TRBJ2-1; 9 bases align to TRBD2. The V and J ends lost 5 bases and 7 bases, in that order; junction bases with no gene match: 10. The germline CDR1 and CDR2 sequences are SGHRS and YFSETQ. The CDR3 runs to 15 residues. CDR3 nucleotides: TGCGCCAGCAGTTCAACGCGGGGGGGTAGGAATGAGCAGTTCTTC. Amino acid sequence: CASSSTRGGRNEQFF.

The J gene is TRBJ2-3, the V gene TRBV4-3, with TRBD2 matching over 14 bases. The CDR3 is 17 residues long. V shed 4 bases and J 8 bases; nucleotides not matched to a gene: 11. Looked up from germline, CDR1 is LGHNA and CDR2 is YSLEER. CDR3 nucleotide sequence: TGCGCCAGCAGCCTCGGGACTAGCGGGGGACTCCGGGGTACGCAGTATTTT. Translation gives CASSLGTSGGLRGTQYF.

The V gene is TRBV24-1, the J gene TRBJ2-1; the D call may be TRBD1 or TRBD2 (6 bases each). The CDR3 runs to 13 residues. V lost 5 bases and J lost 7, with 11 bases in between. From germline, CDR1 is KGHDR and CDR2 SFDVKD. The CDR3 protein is CATSGGGGNEQFF. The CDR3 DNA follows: TGTGCCACCAGTGGCGGAGGGGGGAATGAGCAGTTCTTC.

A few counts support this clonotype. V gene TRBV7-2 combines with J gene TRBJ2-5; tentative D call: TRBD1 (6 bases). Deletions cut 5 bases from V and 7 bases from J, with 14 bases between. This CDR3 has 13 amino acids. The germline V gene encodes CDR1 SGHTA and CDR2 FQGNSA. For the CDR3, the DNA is TGTGCCAGCAGCAGACAGGCCCGGGTGACCCAGTACTTC. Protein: CASSRQARVTQYF.

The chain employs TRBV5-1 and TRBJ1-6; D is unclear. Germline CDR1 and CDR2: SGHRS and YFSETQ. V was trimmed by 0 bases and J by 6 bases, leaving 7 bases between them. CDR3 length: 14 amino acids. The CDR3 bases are TGCGCCAGCAGCTTGGTTGGCCTTAATTCACCCCTCCACTTT. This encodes CASSLVGLNSPLHF.

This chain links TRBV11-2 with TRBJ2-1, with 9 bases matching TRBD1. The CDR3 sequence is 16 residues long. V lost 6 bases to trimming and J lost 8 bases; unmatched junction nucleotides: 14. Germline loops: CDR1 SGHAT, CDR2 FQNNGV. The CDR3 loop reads CASRNLRDREVYEQFF. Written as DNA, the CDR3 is TGTGCCAGCAGGAACCTCCGGGACAGGGAGGTATATGAGCAGTTCTTC. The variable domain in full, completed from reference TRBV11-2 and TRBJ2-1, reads EAGVAQSPRYKIIEKRQSVAFWCNPISGHATLYWYQQILGQGPKLLIQFQNNGVVDDSQLPKDRFSAERLKGVDSTLKIQPAKLEDSAVYLCASRNLRDREVYEQFFGPGTRLTVL.

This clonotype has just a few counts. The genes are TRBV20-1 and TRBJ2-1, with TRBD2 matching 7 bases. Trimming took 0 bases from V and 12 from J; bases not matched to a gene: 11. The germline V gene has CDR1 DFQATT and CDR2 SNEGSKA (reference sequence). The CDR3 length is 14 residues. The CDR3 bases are TGCAGTGCTAGAGAGGGGACTACTCGACGGGGGCAGTTCTTC. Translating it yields CSAREGTTRRGQFF.

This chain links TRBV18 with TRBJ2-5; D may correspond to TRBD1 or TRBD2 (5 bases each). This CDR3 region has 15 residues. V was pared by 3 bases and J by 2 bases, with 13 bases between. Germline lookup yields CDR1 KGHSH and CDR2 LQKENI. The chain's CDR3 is CASSPPGPRQETQYF. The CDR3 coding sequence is TGTGCCAGCTCACCGCCGGGACCTAGGCAAGAGACCCAGTACTTC. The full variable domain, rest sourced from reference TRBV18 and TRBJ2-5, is NAGVMQNPRHLVRRRGQEARLRCSPMKGHSHVYWYRQLPEEGLKFMVYLQKENIIDESGMPKERFSAEFPKEGPSILRIQQVVRGDSAAYFCASSPPGPRQETQYFGPGTRLLVL.

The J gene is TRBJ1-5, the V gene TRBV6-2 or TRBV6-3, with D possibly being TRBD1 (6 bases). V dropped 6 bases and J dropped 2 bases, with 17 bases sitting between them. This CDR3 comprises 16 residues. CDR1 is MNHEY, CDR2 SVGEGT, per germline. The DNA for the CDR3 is TGTGCCAGCAGGGGCACGGGGGGCGCCGGCAATCAGCCCCAGCATTTT. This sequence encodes CASRGTGGAGNQPQHF.

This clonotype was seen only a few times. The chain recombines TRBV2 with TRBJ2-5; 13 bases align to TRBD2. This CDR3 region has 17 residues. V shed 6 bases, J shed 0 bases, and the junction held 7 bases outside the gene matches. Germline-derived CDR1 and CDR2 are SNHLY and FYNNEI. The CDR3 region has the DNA TGTGCCAGCAGCCCGGGACTAGCGGGGTGGTACCAAGAGACCCAGTACTTC. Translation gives CASSPGLAGWYQETQYF. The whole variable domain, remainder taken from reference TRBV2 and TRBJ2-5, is EPEVTQTPSHQVTQMGQEVILRCVPISNHLYFYWYRQILGQKVEFLVSFYNNEISEKSEIFDDQFSVERPDGSNFTLKIRSTKLEDSAMYFCASSPGLAGWYQETQYFGPGTRLLVL.

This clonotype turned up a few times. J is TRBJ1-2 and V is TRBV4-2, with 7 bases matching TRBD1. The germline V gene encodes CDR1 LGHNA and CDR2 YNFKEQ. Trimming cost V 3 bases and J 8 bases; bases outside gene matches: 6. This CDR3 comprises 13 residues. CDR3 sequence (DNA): TGTGCCAGCAGCCAGCCAGGGGGGAACGGCTACACCTTC. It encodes CASSQPGGNGYTF.

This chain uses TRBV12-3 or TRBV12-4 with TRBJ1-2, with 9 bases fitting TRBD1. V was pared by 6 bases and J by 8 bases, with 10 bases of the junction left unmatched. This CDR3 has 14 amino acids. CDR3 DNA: TGTGCCAGCAGCCAAGACAGGGGGAAAGGGGGCTACACCTTC. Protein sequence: CASSQDRGKGGYTF.

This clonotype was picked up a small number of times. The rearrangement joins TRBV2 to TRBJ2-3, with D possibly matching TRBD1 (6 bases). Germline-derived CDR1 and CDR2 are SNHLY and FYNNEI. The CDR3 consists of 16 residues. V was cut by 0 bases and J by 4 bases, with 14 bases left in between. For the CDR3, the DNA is TGTGCCAGCAGTGAAGCGGGGACATTCGGCGCAGATACGCAGTATTTT. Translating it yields CASSEAGTFGADTQYF.

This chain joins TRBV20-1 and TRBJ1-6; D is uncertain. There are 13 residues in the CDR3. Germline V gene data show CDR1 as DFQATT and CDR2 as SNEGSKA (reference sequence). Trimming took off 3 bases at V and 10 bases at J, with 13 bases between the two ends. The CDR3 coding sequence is TGCAGTGCTAGGGACCGGGGTCAGTCACCCCTCCACTTT. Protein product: CSARDRGQSPLHF.

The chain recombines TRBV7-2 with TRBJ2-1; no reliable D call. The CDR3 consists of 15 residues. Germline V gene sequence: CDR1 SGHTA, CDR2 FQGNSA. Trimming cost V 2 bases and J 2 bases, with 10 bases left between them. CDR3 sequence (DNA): TGTGCCAGCAGCTTACTGAGCCAGACCTACAATGAGCAGTTCTTC. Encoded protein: CASSLLSQTYNEQFF.

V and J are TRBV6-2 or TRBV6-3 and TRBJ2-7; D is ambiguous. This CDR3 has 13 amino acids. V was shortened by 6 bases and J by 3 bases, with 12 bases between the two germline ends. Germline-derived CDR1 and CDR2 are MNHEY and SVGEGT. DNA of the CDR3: TGTGCCAGCAGCGGCCCGGGCCACTACGAGCAGTACTTC. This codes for CASSGPGHYEQYF.

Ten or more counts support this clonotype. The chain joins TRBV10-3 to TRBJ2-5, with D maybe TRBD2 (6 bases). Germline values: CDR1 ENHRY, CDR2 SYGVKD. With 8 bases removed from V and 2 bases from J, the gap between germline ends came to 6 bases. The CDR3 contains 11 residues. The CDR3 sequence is CAIGGQETQYF. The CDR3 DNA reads TGTGCCATCGGGGGGCAAGAGACCCAGTACTTC.

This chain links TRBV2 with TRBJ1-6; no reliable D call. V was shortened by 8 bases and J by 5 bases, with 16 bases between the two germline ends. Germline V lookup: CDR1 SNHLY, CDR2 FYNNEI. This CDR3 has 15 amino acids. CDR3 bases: TGTGCCAGCCCTGCGGAGGGCGCGGATAATTCACCCCTCCACTTT. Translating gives CASPAEGADNSPLHF.

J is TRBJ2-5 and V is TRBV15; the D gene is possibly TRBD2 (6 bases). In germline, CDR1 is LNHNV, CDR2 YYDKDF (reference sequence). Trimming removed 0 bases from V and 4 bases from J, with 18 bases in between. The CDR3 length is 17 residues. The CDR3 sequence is CATSRDAGRSGGETQYF. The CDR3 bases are TGTGCCACCAGCAGAGATGCGGGGCGATCCGGTGGAGAGACCCAGTACTTC.

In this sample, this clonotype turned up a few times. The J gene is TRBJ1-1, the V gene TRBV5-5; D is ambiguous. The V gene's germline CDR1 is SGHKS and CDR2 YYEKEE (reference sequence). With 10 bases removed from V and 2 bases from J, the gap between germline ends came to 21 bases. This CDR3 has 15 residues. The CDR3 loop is CAGDNPPPLNTEAFF. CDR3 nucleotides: TGTGCCGGAGATAATCCCCCACCCCTCAACACTGAAGCTTTCTTT.

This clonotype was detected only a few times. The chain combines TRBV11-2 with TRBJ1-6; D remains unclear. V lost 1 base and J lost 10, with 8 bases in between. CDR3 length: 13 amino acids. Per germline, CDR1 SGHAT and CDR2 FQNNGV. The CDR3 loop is CASSLAIGSPLHF. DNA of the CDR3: TGTGCCAGCAGCTTAGCTATTGGGTCACCCCTCCACTTT.